Given below is one TCR beta chain in context. The antigen remains undetermined. Germline values: CDR1 MNHNS, CDR2 SASEGT. V was cut by 6 bases and J by 0 bases, with 12 bases left in between. CDR3 length: 15 residues. The source of the sample is a study of OX40 agonist ivuxolimab in advanced cancers. Study overall: A male proportion of just over 80% was recorded, with mean age approximately 64 years and range about 20 to 79. Findings and caveats of the study: With doses of 0.1 to 3.0 mg/kg, CD4+ and CD8+ blood T cells had undergone clonal expansion by week 6.

TCRdb's copy holds only in-frame clones and misses some; the assay was immunoSEQ multiplex PCR. The sample holds about 93,000 clones, roughly 92% seen once. Sample: CD4+ or CD8+ T cells sorted from blood, taken in a trial of the OX40 agonist ivuxolimab. The receptor was isolated from an adult with an advanced solid tumor such as melanoma, head and neck, liver or kidney cancer. This chain connects TRBV6-1 to TRBJ2-1; D call uncertain. The CDR3: CASSQREFSYNEQFF. CDR3 sequence (DNA): TGTGCCAGCAGCCAGCGAGAGTTCTCCTACAATGAGCAGTTCTTC.